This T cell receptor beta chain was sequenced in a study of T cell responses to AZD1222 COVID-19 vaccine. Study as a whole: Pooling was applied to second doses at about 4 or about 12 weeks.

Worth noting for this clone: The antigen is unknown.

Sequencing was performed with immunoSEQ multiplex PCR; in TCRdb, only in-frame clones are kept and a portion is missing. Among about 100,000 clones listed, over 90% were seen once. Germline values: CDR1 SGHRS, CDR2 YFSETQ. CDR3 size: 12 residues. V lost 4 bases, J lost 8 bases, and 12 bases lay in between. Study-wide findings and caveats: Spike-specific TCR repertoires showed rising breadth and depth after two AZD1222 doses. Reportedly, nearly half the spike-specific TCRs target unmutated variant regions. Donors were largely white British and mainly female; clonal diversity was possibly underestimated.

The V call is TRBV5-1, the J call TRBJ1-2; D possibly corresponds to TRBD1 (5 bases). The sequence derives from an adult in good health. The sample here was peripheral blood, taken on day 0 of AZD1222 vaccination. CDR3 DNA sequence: TGCGCCAGCAGCCGGGGGGGAGCCGGCTACACCTTC. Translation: CASSRGGAGYTF.